This T cell receptor beta chain derives from a study of shared clonotypes between healthy human individuals. Libraries were prepared by immunoSEQ multiplex PCR; TCRdb keeps only in-frame clonotypes and omits some of them. The sample shows about 2.3 million clones, 80% to 95% of them seen only once. As to this clone: Antigen unknown.

This CDR3 has 12 amino acids. Trimming removed 2 bases at V and 3 bases at J, with 3 bases between. Germline loops: CDR1 SGHTA, CDR2 FQGNSA. Regarding the study as a whole: Rarefaction exposed incomplete sorted-subset sequencing despite large depth. Non-shared clonotypes had lower generation probabilities than clonotypes shared by all four sorted-subset donors.

Sequencing was done on a sample of naive CD4+ T cells from PBMCs. Sample subset: CD45RA+ positively selected. The rearrangement links TRBV7-2 to TRBJ2-3; D ambiguous. The TCR originated in a man between 18 and 35 years old in good health. Some clones in this sample may be carry-over from other donors' samples. The CDR3 nucleotides read TGTGCCAGCAGCTTAAAAACAGATACGCAGTATTTT. This sequence encodes CASSLKTDTQYF.